The clone carrying this T cell receptor (beta chain) was found once. This sample was taken from a study of breast tumors, draining lymph nodes, adjacent tissues. Trimming removed 2 bases from V and 4 bases from J, with 12 bases in between. The CDR3 is 14 amino acids. CDR1 is LNHNV and CDR2 is YYDKDF in the germline V gene (reference sequence). TCRdb analysed the multiplex PCR reads with MiXCR anew, one entry per CDR3 protein. The sample has under 45,000 distinct CDR3 sequences, around 35% seen once. What was sequenced was breast tumor tissue. This chain links TRBV15 with TRBJ2-7; D may be TRBD1 or TRBD2 (5 bases each). This TCR was sampled from a female donor with breast cancer. Some clones in this sample may be carry-over from other donors' samples. The CDR3 nucleotides read TGTGCCACCAGCAGATTTGGGACGGGTTACGAGCAGTACTTC. It yields the protein CATSRFGTGYEQYF.